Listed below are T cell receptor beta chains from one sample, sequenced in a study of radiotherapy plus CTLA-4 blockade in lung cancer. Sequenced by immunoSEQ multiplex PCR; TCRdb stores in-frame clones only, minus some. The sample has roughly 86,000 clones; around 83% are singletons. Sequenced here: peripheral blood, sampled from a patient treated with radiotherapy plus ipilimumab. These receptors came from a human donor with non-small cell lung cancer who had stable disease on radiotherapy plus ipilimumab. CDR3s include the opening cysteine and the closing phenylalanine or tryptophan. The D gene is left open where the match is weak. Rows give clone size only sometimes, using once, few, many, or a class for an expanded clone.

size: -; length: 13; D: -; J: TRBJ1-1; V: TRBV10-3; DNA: TGTGCCATCCGGGGCTTTATGAACACTGAAGCTTTCTTT; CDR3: CAIRGFMNTEAFF
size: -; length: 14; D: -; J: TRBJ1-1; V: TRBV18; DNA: TGTGCCAGCTCACCAGGGACCCTAAACACTGAAGCTTTCTTT; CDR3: CASSPGTLNTEAFF
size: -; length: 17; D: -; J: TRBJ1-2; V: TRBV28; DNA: TGTGCCAGCAGTTCTCTAGGAGAGACAGGAACTCCGCGGGGCTACACCTTC; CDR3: CASSSLGETGTPRGYTF
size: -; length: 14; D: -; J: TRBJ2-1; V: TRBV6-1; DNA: TGTGCCACCACCACCGACAGGTTCTACAATGAGCAGTTCTTC; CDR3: CATTTDRFYNEQFF
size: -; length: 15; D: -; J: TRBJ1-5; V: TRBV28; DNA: TGTGCCAGCAACCCGGGCGGCATTAGCAATCAGCCCCAGCATTTT; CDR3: CASNPGGISNQPQHF
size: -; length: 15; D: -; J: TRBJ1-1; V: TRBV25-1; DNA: TGTGCCAGCAGTAGACCGGGAACCGAGGCCACTGAAGCTTTCTTT; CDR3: CASSRPGTEATEAFF
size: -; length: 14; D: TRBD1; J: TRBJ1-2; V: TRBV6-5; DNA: TGTGCCAGCAGTAGCCCCAGGGGGAACTATGGCTACACCTTC; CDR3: CASSSPRGNYGYTF
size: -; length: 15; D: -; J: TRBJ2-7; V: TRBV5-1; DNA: TGCGCCAGCAGCCCGGACGGTTCCCGGGTTTACGAGCAGTACTTC; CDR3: CASSPDGSRVYEQYF
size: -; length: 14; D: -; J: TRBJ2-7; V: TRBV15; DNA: TGTGCCACCAGCCATGAAGGGACCTCGGGGGAGCAGTACTTC; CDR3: CATSHEGTSGEQYF
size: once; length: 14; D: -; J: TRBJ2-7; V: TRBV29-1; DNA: TGCAGCGTAAGCCGGGGGAGGACCGCGTACGAGCAGTACTTC; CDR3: CSVSRGRTAYEQYF
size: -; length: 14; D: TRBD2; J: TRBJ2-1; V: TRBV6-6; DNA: TGTGCCAGCAGTCCGGGGGGATCCTACAATGAGCAGTTCTTC; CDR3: CASSPGGSYNEQFF
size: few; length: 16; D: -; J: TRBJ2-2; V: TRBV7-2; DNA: TGTGCCAGCAGCTTATGGGAGCAATCGAACACCGGGGAGCTGTTTTTT; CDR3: CASSLWEQSNTGELFF
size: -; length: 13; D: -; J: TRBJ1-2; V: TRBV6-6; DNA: TGTGCCAGTGTAATGGGCCCGAGGACTGGCTACACCTTC; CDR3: CASVMGPRTGYTF
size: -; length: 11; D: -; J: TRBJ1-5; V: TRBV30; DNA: TGTGCCTGGGGCCGTAATCAGCCCCAGCATTTT; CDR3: CAWGRNQPQHF
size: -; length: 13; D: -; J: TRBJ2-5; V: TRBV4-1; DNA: TGCGCCAGCAGCCGCCGACTTGAGGAGACCCAGTACTTC; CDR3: CASSRRLEETQYF
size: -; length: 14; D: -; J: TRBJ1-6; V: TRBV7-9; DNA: TGTGCCAGCAGCTCGAACAGGGATGTGGGACCCCTCCACTTT; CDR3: CASSSNRDVGPLHF
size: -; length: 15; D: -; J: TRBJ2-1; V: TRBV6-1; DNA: TGTGCCAGCAGGAATATACTAGCTTCCTACAATGAGCAGTTCTTC; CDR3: CASRNILASYNEQFF
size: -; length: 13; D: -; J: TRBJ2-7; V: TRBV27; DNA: TGTGCCAGCAGCTCCTTTAGCTCCTACGAGCAGTACTTC; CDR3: CASSSFSSYEQYF
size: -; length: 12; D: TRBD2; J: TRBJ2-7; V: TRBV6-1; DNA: TGTCTAGCGGGGGGGATTTTCTACGAGCAGTACTTC; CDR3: CLAGGIFYEQYF
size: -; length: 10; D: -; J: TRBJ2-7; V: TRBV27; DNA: TGTGCCAGCAGTCTGGGGGAGCAGTACTTC; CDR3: CASSLGEQYF
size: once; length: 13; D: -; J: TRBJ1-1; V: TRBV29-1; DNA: TGCAGCGTCCCGCGGGGGGGCGGTACTGAAGCTTTCTTT; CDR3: CSVPRGGGTEAFF
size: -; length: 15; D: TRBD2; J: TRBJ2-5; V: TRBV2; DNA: TGTGCCAGCAGTGAAGCGGGGCGGGGGCAAGAGACCCAGTACTTC; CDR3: CASSEAGRGQETQYF
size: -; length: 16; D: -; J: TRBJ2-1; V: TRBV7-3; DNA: TGTGCCAGCAGCTTGTTTTCAGGGACCGTGGTCAATGAGCAGTTCTTC; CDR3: CASSLFSGTVVNEQFF
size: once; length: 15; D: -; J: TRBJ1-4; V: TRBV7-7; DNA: TGTGCCAGCAGCTTAGCGCCGGGTAGCTATGAAAAACTGTTTTTT; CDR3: CASSLAPGSYEKLFF
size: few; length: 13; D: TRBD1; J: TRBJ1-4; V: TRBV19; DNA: TGTGCCAGCCAGGAGACAGGGGAGGAAAAACTGTTTTTT; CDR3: CASQETGEEKLFF
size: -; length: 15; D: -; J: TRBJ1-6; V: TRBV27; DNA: TGTGCCAGCGGCCAGGGGAGCTCCTATAATTCACCCCTCCACTTT; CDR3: CASGQGSSYNSPLHF
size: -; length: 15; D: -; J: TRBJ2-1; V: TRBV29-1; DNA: TGCAGCGTTGATCCTCGGACGAGATCGGGCGATGAGCAGTTCTTC; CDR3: CSVDPRTRSGDEQFF
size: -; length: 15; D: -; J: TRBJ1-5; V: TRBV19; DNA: TGTGCCAGTAGTATAAGCCGGCAGGGCAATCAGCCCCAGCATTTT; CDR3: CASSISRQGNQPQHF
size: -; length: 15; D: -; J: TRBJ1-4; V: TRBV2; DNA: TGTGCCAGCACAGGCCCGGGGGGCACTAATGAAAAACTGTTTTTT; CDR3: CASTGPGGTNEKLFF
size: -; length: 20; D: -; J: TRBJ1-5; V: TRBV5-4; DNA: TGTGCCAGCCGACCTGGGGACCAGATCATTACATCAGATGGCAATCAGCCCCAGCATTTT; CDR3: CASRPGDQIITSDGNQPQHF
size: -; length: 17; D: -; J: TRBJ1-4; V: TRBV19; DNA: TGTGCCAGTAGTATCCGCGGCGGGGGAAAGTCTAATGAAAAACTGTTTTTT; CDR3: CASSIRGGGKSNEKLFF
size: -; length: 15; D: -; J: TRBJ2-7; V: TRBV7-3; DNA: TGTGCCAGCAGCTTGGTCGGGGGAGTCCTCTACGAGCAGTACTTC; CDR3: CASSLVGGVLYEQYF
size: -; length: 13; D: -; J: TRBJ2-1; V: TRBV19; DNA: TGTGCCAGTAGATTGGCTGACGGGAATGAGCAGTTCTTC; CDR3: CASRLADGNEQFF
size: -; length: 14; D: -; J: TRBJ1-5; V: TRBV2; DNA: TGTGCCAGCAGTGTTCAGGGGATTCGGCAGCCCCAGCATTTT; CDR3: CASSVQGIRQPQHF
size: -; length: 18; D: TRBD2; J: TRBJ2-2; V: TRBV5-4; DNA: TGTGCCAGCAGCCTAGGACTAGCGGGTGCTCAAGGGGGCGGGGAGCTGTTTTTT; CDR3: CASSLGLAGAQGGGELFF
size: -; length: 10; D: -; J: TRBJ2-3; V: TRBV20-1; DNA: TGTCGGTCGAGCACAGATACGCAGTATTTT; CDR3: CRSSTDTQYF
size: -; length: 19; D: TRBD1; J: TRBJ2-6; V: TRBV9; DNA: TGTGCCAGCAGCGCCCTTCCGGGACAGGGGTTCTCTGGGGCCAACGTCCTGACTTTC; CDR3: CASSALPGQGFSGANVLTF
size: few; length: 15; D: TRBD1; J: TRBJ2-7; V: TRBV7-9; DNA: TGTGCCAGCAGCCCCCGACAGGGGGCCACCTACGAGCAGTACTTC; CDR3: CASSPRQGATYEQYF
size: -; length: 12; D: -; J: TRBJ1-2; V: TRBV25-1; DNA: TGTGCCAGCAGGGAGGGTCTCGGTGGCTACACCTTC; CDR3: CASREGLGGYTF
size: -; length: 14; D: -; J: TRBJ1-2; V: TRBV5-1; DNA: TGCGCCAGCAGCCCGGGCGGGCAGGACTATGGCTACACCTTC; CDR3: CASSPGGQDYGYTF
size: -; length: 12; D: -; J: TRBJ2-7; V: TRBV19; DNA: TGTGCCAGTAGCCCAGGGTCAGCCGAGCAGTACTTC; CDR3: CASSPGSAEQYF